This T cell receptor beta chain came from a study of control samples from healthy donors and cancer patients. Sequenced by immunoSEQ multiplex PCR; TCRdb stores in-frame clones only, minus some. The data show 70,000 to 85,000 clones, around 80% seen once. This CDR3 contains 15 residues. V shed 1 base and J shed 3 bases, with 10 bases lying between them. Per the germline V gene, CDR1 is SEHNR and CDR2 is FQNEAQ (reference sequence). In this sample, this clone turned up a few times. Input material: PBMCs. The TCR sequence derives from a man aged 55-75 years with head and neck cancer. The chain employs TRBV7-9 and TRBJ1-5; no reliable D call. CDR3 in DNA: TGTGCCAGCAGCTTAGGGCCGGGATTCAATCAGCCCCAGCATTTT. Its translation: CASSLGPGFNQPQHF.